Listed below are T cell receptor beta chains from one sample, sequenced in a study of blood T cell repertoires in COVID-19. Using immunoSEQ multiplex PCR, the repertoire was profiled, and TCRdb retains in-frame clones only, with some absent. The table includes about 210,000 clones, over 60% detected once. Sample: peripheral blood. Receptor source: a woman in her seventies with acute or convalescent COVID-19. Each CDR3 is given with its conserved first and last residue. The D gene is left open where the match is weak. Where a row states a size, it is once, few, many or the class of an expanded clone; other rows omit it.

j_call: TRBJ1-2; v_call: TRBV7-7; d_call: -; cdr3_length: 16; clone_size: many; cdr3_aa: CASMGGPGTLLYGYTF; cdr3_nt: TGTGCCAGCATGGGGGGTCCGGGGACTTTACTCTATGGCTACACCTTC
j_call: TRBJ1-2; v_call: TRBV24-1; d_call: TRBD1; cdr3_length: 15; clone_size: -; cdr3_aa: CATSDPGQGRGGYTF; cdr3_nt: TGTGCCACCAGTGATCCCGGACAGGGCCGTGGCGGCTACACCTTC
j_call: TRBJ1-5; v_call: TRBV18; d_call: -; cdr3_length: 14; clone_size: -; cdr3_aa: CASADGGEGQPQHF; cdr3_nt: TGTGCCAGCGCCGACGGGGGAGAAGGGCAGCCCCAGCATTTT
j_call: TRBJ2-1; v_call: TRBV15; d_call: TRBD1; cdr3_length: 15; clone_size: -; cdr3_aa: CATSRRRDRGNEQFF; cdr3_nt: TGTGCCACCAGCAGACGACGGGACAGGGGCAATGAGCAGTTCTTC
j_call: TRBJ1-4; v_call: TRBV25-1; d_call: -; cdr3_length: 15; clone_size: -; cdr3_aa: CASSGNRGMGEKLFF; cdr3_nt: TGTGCCAGCAGTGGAAACCGGGGGATGGGTGAAAAACTGTTTTTT
j_call: TRBJ2-5; v_call: TRBV7-7; d_call: -; cdr3_length: 13; clone_size: -; cdr3_aa: CASSFSPGETQYF; cdr3_nt: TGTGCCAGCAGCTTTAGTCCCGGGGAGACCCAGTACTTC
j_call: TRBJ1-1; v_call: TRBV7-2; d_call: -; cdr3_length: 12; clone_size: -; cdr3_aa: CGSSLFNREAFF; cdr3_nt: TGTGGCAGCAGCTTATTCAACAGGGAAGCTTTCTTT
j_call: TRBJ1-2; v_call: TRBV24-1; d_call: -; cdr3_length: 13; clone_size: -; cdr3_aa: CATSTGVVDGYTF; cdr3_nt: TGTGCCACCAGTACGGGGGTAGTCGATGGCTACACCTTC
j_call: TRBJ2-3; v_call: TRBV5-5; d_call: -; cdr3_length: 13; clone_size: -; cdr3_aa: CASNRLETDTQYF; cdr3_nt: TGTGCCAGCAACAGACTAGAAACAGATACGCAGTATTTT
j_call: TRBJ2-1; v_call: TRBV3-1/TRBV3-2; d_call: TRBD2; cdr3_length: 18; clone_size: -; cdr3_aa: CASSHPGGSGGAGNEQFF; cdr3_nt: TGTGCCAGCAGCCACCCCGGGGGTAGCGGGGGGGCAGGAAATGAGCAGTTCTTC
j_call: TRBJ1-6; v_call: TRBV14; d_call: TRBD1; cdr3_length: 15; clone_size: many; cdr3_aa: CASSQGNRGRSPLHF; cdr3_nt: TGTGCCAGCAGCCAAGGGAACAGGGGAAGGTCACCCCTCCACTTT
j_call: TRBJ1-3; v_call: TRBV19; d_call: TRBD1; cdr3_length: 18; clone_size: -; cdr3_aa: CASSIWRTGASSGNTIYF; cdr3_nt: TGTGCCAGTAGTATCTGGAGGACAGGGGCCTCCTCAGGAAACACCATATATTTT
j_call: TRBJ2-1; v_call: TRBV7-8; d_call: TRBD1; cdr3_length: 16; clone_size: -; cdr3_aa: CASSLYRGLRNNEQFF; cdr3_nt: TGTGCCAGCAGCCTCTACAGGGGGCTACGGAACAATGAGCAGTTCTTC
j_call: TRBJ1-5; v_call: TRBV24-1; d_call: -; cdr3_length: 13; clone_size: few; cdr3_aa: CATSGTEHQPQHF; cdr3_nt: TGTGCCACCAGTGGGACAGAACATCAGCCCCAGCATTTT
j_call: TRBJ1-1; v_call: TRBV4-1; d_call: -; cdr3_length: 13; clone_size: -; cdr3_aa: CASSDQRGTEAFF; cdr3_nt: TGCGCCAGCAGCGATCAGCGGGGGACTGAAGCTTTCTTT
j_call: TRBJ1-1; v_call: TRBV7-2; d_call: -; cdr3_length: 14; clone_size: few; cdr3_aa: CASSLVRGNTEAFF; cdr3_nt: TGTGCCAGCAGCTTAGTACGGGGGAACACTGAAGCTTTCTTT
j_call: TRBJ2-7; v_call: TRBV6-5; d_call: -; cdr3_length: 15; clone_size: -; cdr3_aa: CASSPARAGSYEQYF; cdr3_nt: TGTGCCAGCAGTCCCGCCCGGGCAGGGTCCTACGAGCAGTACTTC
j_call: TRBJ2-5; v_call: TRBV7-2; d_call: -; cdr3_length: 15; clone_size: -; cdr3_aa: CASSLDGRGQETQYF; cdr3_nt: TGTGCCAGCAGCTTAGACGGCCGAGGTCAAGAGACCCAGTACTTC
j_call: TRBJ2-2; v_call: TRBV10-2; d_call: -; cdr3_length: 15; clone_size: -; cdr3_aa: CASLRGGANTGELFF; cdr3_nt: TGCGCCAGCCTTAGGGGGGGCGCGAACACCGGGGAGCTGTTTTTT
j_call: TRBJ1-1; v_call: TRBV20-1; d_call: -; cdr3_length: 11; clone_size: -; cdr3_aa: CSAQVGRTAFF; cdr3_nt: TGCAGTGCCCAAGTCGGGAGGACAGCTTTCTTT
j_call: TRBJ2-1; v_call: TRBV7-2; d_call: -; cdr3_length: 16; clone_size: -; cdr3_aa: CASSLGLGSSYNEQFF; cdr3_nt: TGTGCCAGCAGCTTAGGACTAGGGAGCTCCTACAATGAGCAGTTCTTC
j_call: TRBJ2-2; v_call: TRBV6-2/TRBV6-3; d_call: TRBD1; cdr3_length: 14; clone_size: -; cdr3_aa: CASSFGTVTGELFF; cdr3_nt: TGTGCCAGCAGTTTCGGGACAGTGACCGGGGAGCTGTTTTTT
j_call: TRBJ2-3; v_call: TRBV27; d_call: -; cdr3_length: 13; clone_size: -; cdr3_aa: CASSYIPTDTQYF; cdr3_nt: TGTGCCAGCAGTTATATCCCCACAGATACGCAGTATTTT
j_call: TRBJ2-1; v_call: TRBV2; d_call: -; cdr3_length: 14; clone_size: -; cdr3_aa: CASSPLSENNEQFF; cdr3_nt: TGTGCCAGCAGTCCACTTTCTGAGAACAATGAGCAGTTCTTC
j_call: TRBJ2-1; v_call: TRBV6-6; d_call: TRBD1; cdr3_length: 14; clone_size: -; cdr3_aa: CASLRTGGYNEQFF; cdr3_nt: TGTGCCAGCCTTAGGACAGGGGGCTACAATGAGCAGTTCTTC
j_call: TRBJ2-2; v_call: TRBV30; d_call: TRBD2; cdr3_length: 16; clone_size: -; cdr3_aa: CAWRLPGLAGIGELFF; cdr3_nt: TGTGCCTGGAGACTACCGGGACTAGCGGGGATCGGGGAGCTGTTTTTT
j_call: TRBJ2-3; v_call: TRBV30; d_call: -; cdr3_length: 14; clone_size: -; cdr3_aa: CAWSPSVVPDTQYF; cdr3_nt: TGTGCCTGGAGTCCCAGCGTAGTTCCAGATACGCAGTATTTT
j_call: TRBJ1-5; v_call: TRBV4-3; d_call: -; cdr3_length: 15; clone_size: -; cdr3_aa: CASSQFWPFYQPQHF; cdr3_nt: TGCGCCAGCAGCCAATTTTGGCCCTTCTATCAGCCCCAGCATTTT
j_call: TRBJ2-5; v_call: TRBV6-5; d_call: TRBD2; cdr3_length: 13; clone_size: -; cdr3_aa: CASGGLAEETQYF; cdr3_nt: TGTGCCAGCGGGGGACTAGCGGAAGAGACCCAGTACTTC
j_call: TRBJ1-2; v_call: TRBV3-1/TRBV3-2; d_call: -; cdr3_length: 14; clone_size: -; cdr3_aa: CASSSPSLNYGYTF; cdr3_nt: TGTGCCAGCAGCTCTCCTTCCCTTAACTATGGCTACACCTTC
j_call: TRBJ2-3; v_call: TRBV19; d_call: -; cdr3_length: 14; clone_size: -; cdr3_aa: CASSVRRGTDTQYF; cdr3_nt: TGTGCCAGTAGTGTTCGACGGGGCACAGATACGCAGTATTTT
j_call: TRBJ2-1; v_call: TRBV4-1; d_call: -; cdr3_length: 17; clone_size: -; cdr3_aa: CASSPPGAGSSYNEQFF; cdr3_nt: TGCGCCAGCAGCCCTCCCGGAGCTGGCAGCTCCTACAATGAGCAGTTCTTC
j_call: TRBJ2-3; v_call: TRBV5-8; d_call: -; cdr3_length: 11; clone_size: -; cdr3_aa: CASSAVSTQYF; cdr3_nt: TGTGCCAGCAGCGCAGTTTCTACGCAGTATTTT
j_call: TRBJ2-5; v_call: TRBV7-3; d_call: -; cdr3_length: 13; clone_size: -; cdr3_aa: CASSLGRGEAQYF; cdr3_nt: TGTGCCAGCAGCTTGGGGCGGGGAGAGGCCCAGTACTTC
j_call: TRBJ1-4; v_call: TRBV5-1; d_call: -; cdr3_length: 14; clone_size: -; cdr3_aa: CASSLPGVGEKLFF; cdr3_nt: TGCGCCAGCAGCTTGCCAGGGGTCGGAGAAAAACTGTTTTTT
j_call: TRBJ2-5; v_call: TRBV9; d_call: -; cdr3_length: 15; clone_size: -; cdr3_aa: CASSGGTDHQETQYF; cdr3_nt: TGTGCCAGCAGCGGCGGGACAGACCACCAAGAGACCCAGTACTTC
j_call: TRBJ2-3; v_call: TRBV12-3/TRBV12-4; d_call: -; cdr3_length: 12; clone_size: -; cdr3_aa: CASTPGVDTQYF; cdr3_nt: TGTGCCAGCACCCCGGGGGTGGATACGCAGTATTTT
j_call: TRBJ2-1; v_call: TRBV6-1; d_call: TRBD2; cdr3_length: 16; clone_size: -; cdr3_aa: CASSEGIAGGYNEQFF; cdr3_nt: TGTGCCAGCAGTGAAGGTATAGCGGGGGGGTACAATGAGCAGTTCTTC
j_call: TRBJ2-3; v_call: TRBV24-1; d_call: -; cdr3_length: 12; clone_size: many; cdr3_aa: CATGTDVDTQYF; cdr3_nt: TGTGCCACCGGGACTGACGTGGATACGCAGTATTTT
j_call: TRBJ1-6; v_call: TRBV6-5; d_call: -; cdr3_length: 13; clone_size: -; cdr3_aa: CASSTTRASPLHF; cdr3_nt: TGTGCCAGCAGTACGACCAGGGCCTCACCCCTCCACTTT
j_call: TRBJ1-3; v_call: TRBV10-3; d_call: -; cdr3_length: 15; clone_size: -; cdr3_aa: CAISGQRVSGNTIYF; cdr3_nt: TGTGCCATCAGTGGACAGCGCGTCTCTGGAAACACCATATATTTT
j_call: TRBJ2-2; v_call: TRBV19; d_call: -; cdr3_length: 14; clone_size: -; cdr3_aa: CASSIVTATGELFF; cdr3_nt: TGTGCCAGTAGTATCGTGACAGCGACCGGGGAGCTGTTTTTT